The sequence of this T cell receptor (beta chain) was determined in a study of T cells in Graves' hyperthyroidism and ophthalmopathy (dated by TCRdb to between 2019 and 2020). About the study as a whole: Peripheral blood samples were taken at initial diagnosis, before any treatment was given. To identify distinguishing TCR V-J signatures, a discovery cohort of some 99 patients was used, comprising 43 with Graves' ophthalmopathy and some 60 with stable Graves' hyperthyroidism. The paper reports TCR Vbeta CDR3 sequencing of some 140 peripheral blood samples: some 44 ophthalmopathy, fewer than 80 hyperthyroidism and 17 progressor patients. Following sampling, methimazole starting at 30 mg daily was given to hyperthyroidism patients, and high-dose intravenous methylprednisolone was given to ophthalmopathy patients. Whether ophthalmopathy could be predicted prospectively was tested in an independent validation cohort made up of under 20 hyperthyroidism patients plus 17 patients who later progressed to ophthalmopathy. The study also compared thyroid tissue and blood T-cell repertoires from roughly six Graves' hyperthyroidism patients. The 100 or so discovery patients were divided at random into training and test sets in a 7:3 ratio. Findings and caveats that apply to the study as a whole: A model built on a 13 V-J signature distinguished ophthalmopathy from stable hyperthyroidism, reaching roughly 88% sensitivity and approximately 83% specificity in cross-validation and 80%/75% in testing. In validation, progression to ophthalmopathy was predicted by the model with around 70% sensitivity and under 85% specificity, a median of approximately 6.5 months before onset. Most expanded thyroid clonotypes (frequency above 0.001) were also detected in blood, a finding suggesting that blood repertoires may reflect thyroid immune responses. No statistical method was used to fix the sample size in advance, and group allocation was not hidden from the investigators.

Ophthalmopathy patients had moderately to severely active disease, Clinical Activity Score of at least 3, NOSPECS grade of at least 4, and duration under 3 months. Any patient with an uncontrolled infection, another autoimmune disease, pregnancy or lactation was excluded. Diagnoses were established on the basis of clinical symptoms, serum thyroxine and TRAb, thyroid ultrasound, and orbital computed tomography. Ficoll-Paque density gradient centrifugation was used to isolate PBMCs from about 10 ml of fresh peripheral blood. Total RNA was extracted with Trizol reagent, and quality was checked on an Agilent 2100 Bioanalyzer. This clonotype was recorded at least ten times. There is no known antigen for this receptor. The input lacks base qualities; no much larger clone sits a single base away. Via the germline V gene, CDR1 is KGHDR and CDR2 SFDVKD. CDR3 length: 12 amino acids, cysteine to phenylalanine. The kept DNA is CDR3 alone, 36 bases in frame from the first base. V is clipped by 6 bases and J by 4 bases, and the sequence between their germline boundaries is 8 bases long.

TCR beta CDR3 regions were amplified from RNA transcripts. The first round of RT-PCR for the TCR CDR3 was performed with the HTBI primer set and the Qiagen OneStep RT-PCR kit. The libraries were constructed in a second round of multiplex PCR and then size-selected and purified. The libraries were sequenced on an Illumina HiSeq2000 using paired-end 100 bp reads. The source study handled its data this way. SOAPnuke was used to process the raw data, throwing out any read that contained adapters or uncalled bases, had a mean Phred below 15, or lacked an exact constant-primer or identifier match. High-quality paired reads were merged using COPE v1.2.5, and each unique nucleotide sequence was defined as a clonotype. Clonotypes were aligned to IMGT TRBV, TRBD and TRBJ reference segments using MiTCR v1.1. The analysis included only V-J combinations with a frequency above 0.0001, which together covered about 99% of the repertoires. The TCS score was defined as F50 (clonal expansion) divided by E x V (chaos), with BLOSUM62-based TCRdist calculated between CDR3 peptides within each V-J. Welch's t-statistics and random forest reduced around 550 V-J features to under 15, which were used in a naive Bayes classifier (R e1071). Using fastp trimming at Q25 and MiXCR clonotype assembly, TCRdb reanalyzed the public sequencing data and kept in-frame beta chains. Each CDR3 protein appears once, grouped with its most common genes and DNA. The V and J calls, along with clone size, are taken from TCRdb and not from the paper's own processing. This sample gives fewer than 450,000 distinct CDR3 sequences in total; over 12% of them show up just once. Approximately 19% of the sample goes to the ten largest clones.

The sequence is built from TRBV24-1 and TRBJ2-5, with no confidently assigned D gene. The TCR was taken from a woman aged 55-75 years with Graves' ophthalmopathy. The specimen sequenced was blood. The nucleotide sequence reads TGTGCCACCAGTCGCGTGGGAGAGACCCAGTACTTC. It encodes CATSRVGETQYF.